Ten or more counts support the clone carrying this T cell receptor (beta chain). This entry is derived from a study of neurological immune-mediated disorders. TCRdb passed the 5' RACE reads through MiXCR, listing each CDR3 protein once. This table has 40,000 to 50,000 distinct CDR3 sequences, over 2% appearing once. This TCR was sampled from a man younger than 40 with multiple sclerosis. Sequencing was done on a sample of PBMCs.

Here the CDR3 reads CASQGGTGGGETQYF. DNA of the CDR3: TGTGCCAGCCAGGGAGGGACAGGGGGCGGGGAGACCCAGTACTTC. This sequence joins TRBV6-5 and TRBJ2-5, with 12 bases lining up with TRBD1. The trim removed 8 bases at V and 5 bases at J, leaving 9 bases unmatched. The germline V gene has CDR1 MNHEY and CDR2 SVGAGI. The CDR3 spans 15 residues.